This TCR beta chain was sequenced in a study of shared clonotypes between healthy human individuals. Study-level background: Three plates were used per donor for CD4 naive, three for CD4 memory, two for CD8 naive and one for CD8 memory.

There were no recent acute infections or vaccinations among the donors, who were healthy HIV-negative adults. Everyone who donated was a Caucasian adult who lived in Nashville, Tennessee. Germline V gene sequence: CDR1 MNHEY, CDR2 SVGAGI. Trimming took 5 bases from V and 0 from J, leaving 10 bases between them. This CDR3 has 14 residues. Researchers ran the assay at a deep level. Method: immunoSEQ multiplex PCR; TCRdb's copy keeps in-frame clones and lacks some. The repertoire holds some 87,000 clones, with over 60% as singletons. This chain uses TRBV6-5 with TRBJ1-1, with D perhaps matching TRBD1 (5 bases). The receptor comes from a young man in good health. Sequencing was performed on memory CD8+ T cells sorted from blood. The subset denotes: CD45RO+ cells pooled with CCR7-negative TemRA cells. The CDR3: CASSSTGLNTEAFF. The CDR3 DNA reads TGTGCCAGCAGTAGTACAGGACTGAACACTGAAGCTTTCTTT.